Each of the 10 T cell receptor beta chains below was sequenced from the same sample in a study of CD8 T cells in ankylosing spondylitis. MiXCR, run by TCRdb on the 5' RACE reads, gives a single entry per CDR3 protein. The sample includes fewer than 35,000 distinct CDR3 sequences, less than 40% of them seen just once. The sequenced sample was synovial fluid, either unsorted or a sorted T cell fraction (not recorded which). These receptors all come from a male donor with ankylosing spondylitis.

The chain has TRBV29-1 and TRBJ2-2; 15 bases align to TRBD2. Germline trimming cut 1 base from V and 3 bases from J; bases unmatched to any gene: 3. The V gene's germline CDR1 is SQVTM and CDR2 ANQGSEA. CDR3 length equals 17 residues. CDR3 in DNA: TGCAGCGTTGAAGGGGGACTAGCGGGAGGTTACACCGGGGAGCTGTTTTTT. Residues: CSVEGGLAGGYTGELFF.

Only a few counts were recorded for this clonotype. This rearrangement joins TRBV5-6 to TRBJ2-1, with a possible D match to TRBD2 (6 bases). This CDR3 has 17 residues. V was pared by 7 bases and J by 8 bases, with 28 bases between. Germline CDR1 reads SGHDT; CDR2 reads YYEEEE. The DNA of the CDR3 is TGTGCCAGCCGTCCTGAAGGTGGAGTGGCTAGCGTGGATGAGCAGTTCTTC. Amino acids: CASRPEGGVASVDEQFF. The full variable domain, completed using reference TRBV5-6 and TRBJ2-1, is DAGVTQSPTHLIKTRGQQVTLRCSPKSGHDTVSWYQQALGQGPQFIFQYYEEEERQRGNFPDRFSGHQFPNYSSELNVNALLLGDSALYLCASRPEGGVASVDEQFFGPGTRLTVL.

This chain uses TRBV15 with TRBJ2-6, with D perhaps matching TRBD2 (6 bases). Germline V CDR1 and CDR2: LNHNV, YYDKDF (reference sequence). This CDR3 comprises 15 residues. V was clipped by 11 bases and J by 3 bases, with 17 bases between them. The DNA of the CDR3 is TGTGCCTCACAGGAGGGGCGAGTTGGGGCCAACGTCCTGACTTTC. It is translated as CASQEGRVGANVLTF. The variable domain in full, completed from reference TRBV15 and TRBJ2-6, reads DAMVIQNPRYQVTQFGKPVTLSCSQTLNHNVMYWYQQKSSQAPKLLFHYYDKDFNNEADTPDNFQSRRPNTSFCFLDIRSPGLGDTAMYLCASQEGRVGANVLTFGAGSRLTVL.

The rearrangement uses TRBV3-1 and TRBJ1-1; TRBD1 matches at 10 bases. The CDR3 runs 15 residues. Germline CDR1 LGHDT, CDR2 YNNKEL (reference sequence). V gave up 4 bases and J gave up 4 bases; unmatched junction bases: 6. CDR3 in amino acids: CASSPDRGLITEAFF. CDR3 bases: TGTGCCAGCAGCCCCGACAGGGGGCTTATCACTGAAGCTTTCTTT.

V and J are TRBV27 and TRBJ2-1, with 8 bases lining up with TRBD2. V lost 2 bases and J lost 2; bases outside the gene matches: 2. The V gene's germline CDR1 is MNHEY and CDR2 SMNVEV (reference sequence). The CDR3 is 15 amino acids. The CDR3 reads CASSLGSGAYNEQFF. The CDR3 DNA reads TGTGCCAGCAGTTTAGGTAGCGGGGCCTACAATGAGCAGTTCTTC.

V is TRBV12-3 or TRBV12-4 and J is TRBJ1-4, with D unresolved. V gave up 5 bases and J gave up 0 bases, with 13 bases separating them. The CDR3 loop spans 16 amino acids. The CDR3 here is CASSPTWPATNEKLFF. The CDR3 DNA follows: TGTGCCAGCAGTCCCACATGGCCTGCAACTAATGAAAAACTGTTTTTT.

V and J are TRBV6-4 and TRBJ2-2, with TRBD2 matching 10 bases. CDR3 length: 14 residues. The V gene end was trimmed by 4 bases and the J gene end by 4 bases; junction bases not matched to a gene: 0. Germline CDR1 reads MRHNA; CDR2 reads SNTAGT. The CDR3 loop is CASSASGSTGELFF. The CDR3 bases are TGTGCCAGCAGTGCTAGCGGGAGCACCGGGGAGCTGTTTTTT.

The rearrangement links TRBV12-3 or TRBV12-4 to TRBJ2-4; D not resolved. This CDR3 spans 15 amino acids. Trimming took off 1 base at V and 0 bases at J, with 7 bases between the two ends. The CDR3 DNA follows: TGTGCCAGCAGTTTAGGGGTGCTAGCCAAAAACATTCAGTACTTC. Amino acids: CASSLGVLAKNIQYF.

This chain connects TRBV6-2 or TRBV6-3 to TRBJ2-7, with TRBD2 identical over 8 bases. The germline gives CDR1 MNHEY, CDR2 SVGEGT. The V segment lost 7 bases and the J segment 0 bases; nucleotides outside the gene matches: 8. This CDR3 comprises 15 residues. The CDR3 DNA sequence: TGTGCCAGCACCTTACGGGAGGGATACTCCTACGAGCAGTACTTC. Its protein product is CASTLREGYSYEQYF.

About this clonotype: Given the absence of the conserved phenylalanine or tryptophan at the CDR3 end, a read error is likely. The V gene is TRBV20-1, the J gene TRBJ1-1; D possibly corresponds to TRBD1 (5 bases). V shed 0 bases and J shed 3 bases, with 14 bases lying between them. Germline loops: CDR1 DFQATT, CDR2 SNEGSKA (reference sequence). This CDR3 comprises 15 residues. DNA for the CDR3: TGCAGTGCTAGAGACCTACAGGTGGGGGACACTGAAGCTTTCCTT. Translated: CSARDLQVGDTEAFL.